These 29 T cell receptor beta chains originate from one sample sequenced in a study of shared clonotypes between healthy human individuals. The protocol was immunoSEQ multiplex PCR, while the TCRdb copy is restricted to in-frame clones and leaves out a portion. The repertoire includes about 530,000 clones, less than 96% of them detected once, and 0.055% to 0.075% sits in the top ten. Material for sequencing was naive CD4+ T cells sorted from blood. The subset here: CD45RA+ positively selected. All receptors come from a woman in her thirties in good health.

The V gene is TRBV6-5, the J gene TRBJ2-5, with TRBD2 as a possible D gene (6 bases). Matching the DNA end better, TRBJ2-7 makes the J call doubtful. The CDR3 consists of 16 residues. Germline V gives CDR1 MNHEY, CDR2 SVGAGI. The CDR3 is CASSYSAAGSAYEQYF. In DNA form, the CDR3 reads TGTGCCAGCAGTTACTCGGCGGCGGGATCCGCCTACGAGCAGTACTTC.

The chain links TRBV7-9 to TRBJ2-5; 8 positions match TRBD1. Germline CDR1 reads SEHNR; CDR2 reads FQNEAQ (reference sequence). The CDR3 consists of 16 residues. Losses at the gene ends were 4 bases for V and 4 bases for J; bases not matched to a gene: 11. The CDR3 DNA is TGTGCCAGCAGCTCCGGGACAGGAGGCAGGGGAGAGACCCAGTACTTC. It translates to CASSSGTGGRGETQYF.

This chain links TRBV19 with TRBJ1-5; TRBD1 matches 7 bases. With V trimmed by 5 bases and J by 4 bases, 8 bases remained unmatched. The germline CDR1 and CDR2 sequences are LNHDA and SQIVND (reference sequence). This CDR3 is built from 15 residues. This chain's CDR3 is CASSAPTGRNQPQHF. The CDR3 DNA sequence: TGTGCCAGTAGTGCCCCGACAGGGCGGAATCAGCCCCAGCATTTT.

CDR3 in amino acids: CASSQEVAYGNTQYF. DNA for the CDR3: TGCGCCAGCAGCCAAGAGGTTGCATACGGAAATACGCAGTATTTT. The chain is built from TRBV4-1 and TRBJ2-3; no firm D call. Trimming removed 0 bases at V and 7 bases at J, with 14 bases between. Germline V gives CDR1 MGHRA, CDR2 YSYEKL. CDR3 length: 15 amino acids.

This chain uses TRBV4-2 with TRBJ1-1; TRBD1 is a possible D gene (6 bases). This CDR3 comprises 14 residues. Germline CDR1 LGHNA, CDR2 YNFKEQ. V shed 0 bases and J shed 7 bases, with 12 bases lying between them. The CDR3 here is CASSQERGASEAFF. CDR3 DNA: TGTGCCAGCAGCCAAGAGAGGGGGGCAAGTGAAGCTTTCTTT.

The chain is built from TRBV11-3 and TRBJ2-7; 10 bases map to TRBD2. CDR1 and CDR2 from the germline V gene are SGHNT and YENEEA. CDR3 length equals 15 residues. J gave up 5 bases and V 1 base, and 5 bases lay outside the gene matches. CDR3 sequence reads: CASSLVSSGSNEQYF. Here the CDR3 DNA reads TGTGCCAGCAGCTTAGTTTCTAGCGGGAGCAACGAGCAGTACTTC.

The chain has TRBV20-1 and TRBJ2-2; D ambiguous. Trimming took off 3 bases at V and 11 bases at J, with 10 bases between the two ends. The germline V gene encodes CDR1 DFQATT and CDR2 SNEGSKA (reference sequence). This CDR3 is built from 11 residues. As DNA, the CDR3 is TGCAGTGCTAGGCGGCACCCCGAGCTGTTTTTT. It codes for CSARRHPELFF.

V gene TRBV23-1 combines with J gene TRBJ1-6; TRBD1 matches 9 bases. TRBV23-1 is reported as an ORF; its role is uncertain. The CDR3 covers 15 residues. With 4 bases clipped from V and 10 bases from J, the junction kept 8 bases outside the gene matches. DNA for the CDR3: TGCGCCAGCAGTCCGCCTGGACAGGGGAGCTCACCCCTCCACTTT. This codes for CASSPPGQGSSPLHF.

The chain employs TRBV10-3 and TRBJ2-4; possibly TRBD2 for D (6 bases). V gave up 0 bases and J gave up 8 bases, with 8 bases separating them. Germline loops: CDR1 ENHRY, CDR2 SYGVKD. The CDR3 runs 13 residues. In DNA form, the CDR3 reads TGTGCCATCAGTGAGTCTGGGACTGACATTCAGTACTTC. It is translated as CAISESGTDIQYF.

J is TRBJ1-2 and V is TRBV30; 9 nucleotides agree with TRBD1. The J segment lost 4 bases and the V segment lost 3 bases, leaving 12 bases of the junction unmatched. The CDR3 runs 16 residues. Germline lookup yields CDR1 GTSNPN and CDR2 SVGIG (reference sequence). The CDR3 is CAWRPGQGLGGYGYTF. CDR3 sequence (DNA): TGTGCCTGGAGACCGGGACAGGGATTGGGAGGCTATGGCTACACCTTC.

The V gene is TRBV18, the J gene TRBJ2-1, with 7 bases aligning to TRBD2. Germline loops: CDR1 KGHSH, CDR2 LQKENI. V shed 2 bases and J 5 bases; nucleotides not matched to a gene: 3. CDR3 length: 14 residues. The CDR3 DNA sequence: TGTGCCAGCTCACCAGGGGCGGGGGACAATGAGCAGTTCTTC. Translating gives CASSPGAGDNEQFF. Looking up the rest from reference TRBV18 and TRBJ2-1 gives the full variable domain: NAGVMQNPRHLVRRRGQEARLRCSPMKGHSHVYWYRQLPEEGLKFMVYLQKENIIDESGMPKERFSAEFPKEGPSILRIQQVVRGDSAAYFCASSPGAGDNEQFFGPGTRLTVL.

The table lists this clone with a few counts. The chain has TRBV30 and TRBJ1-1; D is unresolved. Germline V gene sequence: CDR1 GTSNPN, CDR2 SVGIG (reference sequence). Trimming pared 0 bases from V and 4 bases from J, leaving 12 bases between. This CDR3 has 14 amino acids. The CDR3 DNA reads TGTGCCTGGAGTGTTCCCGGACTCGCCACTGAAGCTTTCTTT. Translated: CAWSVPGLATEAFF.

This clone was counted once. The chain couples TRBV9 to TRBJ1-5, with 7 nucleotides matching TRBD1. V gave up 4 bases and J gave up 4 bases; unmatched junction bases: 8. The CDR3 runs to 15 residues. Germline CDR1 and CDR2: SGDLS and YYNGEE. The CDR3 DNA sequence: TGTGCCAGCAGCCCCGTTGCAGGGGGGAATCAGCCCCAGCATTTT. Translated, it gives CASSPVAGGNQPQHF.

The V and J genes are TRBV7-2 and TRBJ2-1; 12 nucleotides align to TRBD2. CDR1 is SGHTA, CDR2 FQGNSA, per germline. The CDR3 loop spans 17 amino acids. The J segment lost 7 bases and the V segment lost 2 bases, leaving 9 bases of the junction unmatched. The CDR3 DNA reads TGTGCCAGCAGCTTATTGGTGGGCCTAGCGGGAGGGAATGAGCAGTTCTTC. As protein: CASSLLVGLAGGNEQFF.

The chain employs TRBV6-1 and TRBJ1-2; maybe TRBD1 (5 bases). The CDR3 spans 13 residues. Trimming pared 4 bases from V and 4 bases from J, leaving 10 bases between. Germline V gene lookup returns CDR1 MNHNS and CDR2 SASEGT. The CDR3 sequence is CASSASGAYGYTF. CDR3 DNA: TGTGCCAGCAGTGCCTCCGGGGCCTATGGCTACACCTTC.

V is TRBV10-3 and J is TRBJ1-5; 8 positions match TRBD1. V lost 8 bases to trimming and J lost 5 bases; unmatched junction nucleotides: 5. The CDR3 is 13 amino acids. Germline lookup yields CDR1 ENHRY and CDR2 SYGVKD. The CDR3 here is CAIGQGAHQPQHF. For the CDR3, the DNA is TGTGCCATCGGCCAGGGGGCACATCAGCCCCAGCATTTT.

The rearrangement joins TRBV28 to TRBJ2-1; TRBD2 agrees at 9 bases. J lost 5 bases, V lost 9 bases, and 8 bases had no gene match. Germline CDR1 and CDR2: MDHEN and SYDVKM. The CDR3 covers 14 residues. CDR3 amino acids: CASLKPSGNNEQFF. The DNA for the CDR3 is TGTGCCAGTCTCAAGCCTAGCGGGAACAATGAGCAGTTCTTC.

The J gene is TRBJ2-7, the V gene TRBV28; D is undetermined. Germline CDR1 is MDHEN and CDR2 is SYDVKM. The V end was cut by 4 bases, the J end by 5 bases, with 9 bases between. CDR3 size: 12 residues. The CDR3 bases are TGTGCCAGCAGTTCCATGCCCCACGAGCAGTACTTC. Protein product: CASSSMPHEQYF.

This clone was observed a single time. The V call is TRBV5-1, the J call TRBJ1-5, with a weak D call TRBD1 (6 bases). Per the germline V gene, CDR1 is SGHRS and CDR2 is YFSETQ. This CDR3 is built from 16 residues. V was cut by 5 bases and J by 4 bases, with 19 bases left in between. CDR3 nucleotide sequence: TGCGCCAGCAGTTTCCGGCCGGACAGATTTAATCAGCCCCAGCATTTT. It translates to CASSFRPDRFNQPQHF.

The chain carries TRBV6-6 and TRBJ2-5, with 9 bases lining up with TRBD1. The end of the DNA fits TRBJ2-7 better, so the J call may be wrong. Per the germline V gene, CDR1 is MNHNY and CDR2 is SVGAGI (reference sequence). This CDR3 comprises 14 residues. This chain's CDR3 is CASQTRQGGYEQYF. The CDR3 DNA is TGTGCCAGCCAAACTAGACAGGGGGGCTACGAGCAGTACTTC.

This rearrangement joins TRBV5-4 to TRBJ2-1, with unresolved D. The CDR3 sequence is 16 residues long. Germline V gene sequence: CDR1 SGHNT, CDR2 YYREEE (reference sequence). The V end was cut by 4 bases, the J end by 0 bases, with 14 bases between. The CDR3 is CASSTKGVSSYNEQFF. The CDR3 DNA follows: TGTGCCAGCAGCACCAAAGGAGTCAGCTCCTACAATGAGCAGTTCTTC.

J is TRBJ2-7 and V is TRBV28; possible D gene TRBD1, 6 bases. The CDR3 is 15 amino acids. CDR1 is MDHEN, CDR2 SYDVKM, per germline. V was shortened by 7 bases and J by 12 bases, with 28 bases between the two germline ends. CDR3: CASNPNAGTRDEMYF. CDR3 nucleotide sequence: TGTGCCAGCAATCCAAACGCCGGGACACGGGATGAGATGTACTTC.

The DNA of the CDR3 is TGTGCCTGGAGTGACCCCGGGACAGGGGGGAGTAGGTATCAGCCCCAGCATTTT. Encoded protein: CAWSDPGTGGSRYQPQHF. This rearrangement joins TRBV30 to TRBJ1-5, with 11 bases lining up with TRBD1. V was pared by 1 base and J by 5 bases, with 13 bases of the junction left unmatched. From germline, CDR1 is GTSNPN and CDR2 SVGIG (reference sequence). The CDR3 spans 18 residues.

The rearrangement joins TRBV7-9 to TRBJ2-7; maybe TRBD1 (6 bases). The CDR3 has 14 residues. The V gene's germline CDR1 is SEHNR and CDR2 FQNEAQ (reference sequence). Deletions cut 6 bases from V and 3 bases from J, with 15 bases between. CDR3 sequence reads: CASSSFRDNYEQYF. In DNA, the CDR3 is TGTGCCAGCAGTTCTTTCCGGGACAACTACGAGCAGTACTTC.

This clone was detected once. The rearrangement uses TRBV7-2 and TRBJ1-6; 8 nucleotides align to TRBD1. Germline CDR1 and CDR2: SGHTA and FQGNSA. The trim removed 1 base at V and 0 bases at J, leaving 8 bases unmatched. The CDR3 consists of 19 residues. This CDR3 reads CASSLEADTGGSYNSPLHF. The DNA of the CDR3 is TGTGCCAGCAGCTTAGAGGCAGACACAGGGGGCTCCTATAATTCACCCCTCCACTTT.

The rearrangement links TRBV5-4 to TRBJ1-2; D is unclear. From germline, CDR1 is SGHNT and CDR2 YYREEE (reference sequence). The germline V and J ends were trimmed by 7 bases and 1 base, with 11 bases remaining between them. This CDR3 is built from 13 residues. In DNA, the CDR3 is TGTGCCAGCGCGAACAGAAATAACTATGGCTACACCTTC. As protein: CASANRNNYGYTF.

V and J are TRBV19 and TRBJ2-1; 7 positions agree with TRBD2. The CDR3 covers 15 residues. Germline V gene lookup returns CDR1 LNHDA and CDR2 SQIVND (reference sequence). With 3 bases clipped from V and 4 bases from J, the junction kept 6 bases outside the gene matches. The CDR3 bases are TGTGCCAGTAGTATGGAGCGGGGATCTTACAATGAGCAGTTCTTC. It codes for CASSMERGSYNEQFF.

The genes are TRBV10-3 and TRBJ2-5, with 9 positions matching TRBD2. With the DNA end fitting TRBJ2-7 better, the J assignment may be wrong. The V gene's germline CDR1 is ENHRY and CDR2 SYGVKD. The CDR3 runs 14 residues. The CDR3 sequence: CAISVGTSIAEQYF. As DNA, the CDR3 is TGTGCCATCAGTGTCGGGACTAGCATCGCCGAGCAGTACTTC.

This clone was detected a few times. This chain joins TRBV6-5 and TRBJ1-2, with TRBD1 matching 7 bases. The CDR3 covers 14 residues. V was pared by 6 bases and J by 7 bases, with 11 bases of the junction left unmatched. The germline gives CDR1 MNHEY, CDR2 SVGAGI. The DNA of the CDR3 is TGTGCCAGCAGGAGACAGGGAATGTCAGGTGGCTACACCTTC. Amino acids: CASRRQGMSGGYTF.